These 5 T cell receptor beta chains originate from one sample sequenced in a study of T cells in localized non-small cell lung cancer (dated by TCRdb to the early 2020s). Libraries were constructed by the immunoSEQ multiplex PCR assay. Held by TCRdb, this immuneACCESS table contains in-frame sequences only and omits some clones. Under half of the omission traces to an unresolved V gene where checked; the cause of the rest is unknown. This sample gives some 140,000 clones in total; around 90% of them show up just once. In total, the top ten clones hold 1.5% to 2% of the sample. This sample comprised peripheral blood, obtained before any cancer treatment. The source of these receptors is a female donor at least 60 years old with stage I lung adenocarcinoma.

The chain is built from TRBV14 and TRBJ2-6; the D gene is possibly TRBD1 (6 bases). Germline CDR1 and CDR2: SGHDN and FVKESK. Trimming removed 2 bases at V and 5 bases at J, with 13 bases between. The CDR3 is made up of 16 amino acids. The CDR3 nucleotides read TGTGCCAGCAGCCAAAAGGCACAGGGAAGGGCCAACGTCCTGACTTTC. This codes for CASSQKAQGRANVLTF.

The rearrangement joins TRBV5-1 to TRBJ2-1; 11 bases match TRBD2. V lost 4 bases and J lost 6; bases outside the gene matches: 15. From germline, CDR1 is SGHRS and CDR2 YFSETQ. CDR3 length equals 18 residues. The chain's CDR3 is CASSPSPLAGGLRNEQFF. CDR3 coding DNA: TGCGCCAGCAGCCCATCCCCCTTAGCGGGAGGGCTCCGCAATGAGCAGTTCTTC.

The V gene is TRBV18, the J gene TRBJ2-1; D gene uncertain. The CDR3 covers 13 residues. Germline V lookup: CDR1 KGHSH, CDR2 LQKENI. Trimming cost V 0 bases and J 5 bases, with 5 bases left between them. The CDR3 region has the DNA TGTGCCAGCTCACCACCGTCGAACAATGAGCAGTTCTTC. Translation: CASSPPSNNEQFF.

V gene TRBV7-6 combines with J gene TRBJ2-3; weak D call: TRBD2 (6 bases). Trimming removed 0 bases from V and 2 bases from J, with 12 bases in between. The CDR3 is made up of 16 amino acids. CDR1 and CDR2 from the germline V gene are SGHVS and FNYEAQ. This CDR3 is CASSLAGLSPTDTQYF. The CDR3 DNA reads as TGTGCCAGCAGCTTAGCCGGACTATCGCCCACAGATACGCAGTATTTT.

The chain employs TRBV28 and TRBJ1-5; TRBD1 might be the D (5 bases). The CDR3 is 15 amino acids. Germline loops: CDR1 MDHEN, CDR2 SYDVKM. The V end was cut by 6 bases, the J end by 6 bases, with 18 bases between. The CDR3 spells CASSTTGVWGQPQHF. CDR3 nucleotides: TGTGCCAGCAGCACCACGGGGGTATGGGGTCAGCCCCAGCATTTT. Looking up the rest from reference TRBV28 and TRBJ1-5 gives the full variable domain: DVKVTQSSRYLVKRTGEKVFLECVQDMDHENMFWYRQDPGLGLRLIYFSYDVKMKEKGDIPEGYSVSREKKERFSLILESASTNQTSMYLCASSTTGVWGQPQHFGDGTRLSIL.